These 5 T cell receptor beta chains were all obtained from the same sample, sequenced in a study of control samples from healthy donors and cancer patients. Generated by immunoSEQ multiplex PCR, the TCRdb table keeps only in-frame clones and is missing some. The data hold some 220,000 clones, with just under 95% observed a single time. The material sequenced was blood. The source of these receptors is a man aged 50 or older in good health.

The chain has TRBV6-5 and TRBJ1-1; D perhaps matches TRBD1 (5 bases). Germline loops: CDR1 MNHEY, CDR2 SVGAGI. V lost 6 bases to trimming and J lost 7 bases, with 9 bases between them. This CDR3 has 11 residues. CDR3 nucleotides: TGTGCCAGCAGCTCCAGGGTTGAAGCTTTCTTT. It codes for CASSSRVEAFF.

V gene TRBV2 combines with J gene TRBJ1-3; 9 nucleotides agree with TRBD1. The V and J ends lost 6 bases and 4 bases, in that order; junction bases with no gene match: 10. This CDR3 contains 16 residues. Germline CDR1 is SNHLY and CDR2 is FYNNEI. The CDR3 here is CASRYDRGVIGNTIYF. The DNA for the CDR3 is TGTGCCAGCAGATACGACAGGGGGGTAATAGGAAACACCATATATTTT.

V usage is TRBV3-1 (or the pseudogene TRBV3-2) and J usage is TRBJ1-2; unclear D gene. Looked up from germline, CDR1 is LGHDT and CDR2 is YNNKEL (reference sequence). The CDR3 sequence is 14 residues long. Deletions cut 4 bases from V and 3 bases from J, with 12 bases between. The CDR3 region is CASSPLPTYYGYTF. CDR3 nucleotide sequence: TGTGCCAGCAGCCCCCTCCCCACTTACTATGGCTACACCTTC.

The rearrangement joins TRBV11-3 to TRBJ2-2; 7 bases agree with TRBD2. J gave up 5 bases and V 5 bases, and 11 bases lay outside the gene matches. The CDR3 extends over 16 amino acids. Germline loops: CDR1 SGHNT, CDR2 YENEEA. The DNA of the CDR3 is TGTGCCAGCAGCCCCCACCAACGGGGAGGGACCGGGGAGCTGTTTTTT. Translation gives CASSPHQRGGTGELFF.

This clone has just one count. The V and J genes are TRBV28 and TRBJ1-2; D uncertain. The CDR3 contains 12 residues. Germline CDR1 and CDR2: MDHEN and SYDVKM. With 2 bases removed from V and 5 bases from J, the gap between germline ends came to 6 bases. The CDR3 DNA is TGTGCCAGCAGTTTACAGAGTTATGGCTACACCTTC. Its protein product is CASSLQSYGYTF.